This entry lists 5 T cell receptor beta chains sequenced from one sample in a study of cytomegalovirus exposure and HLA in healthy donors. Vbeta (60) and Jbeta (13) primers were used in the PCR. Generated by immunoSEQ multiplex PCR, the TCRdb table keeps only in-frame clones and is missing some. The sample comprises just over 150,000 clones, 60% to 80% of which are singletons, and approximately 0.89% rests with the top ten. The sequenced sample consisted of PBMCs. Source of these receptors: a woman aged 50 to 60 in good health and CMV-seropositive.

The chain employs TRBV2 and TRBJ2-3; D possibly corresponds to TRBD2 (5 bases). The CDR3 runs 15 residues. The V end was cut by 1 base, the J end by 5 bases, with 13 bases between. The germline gives CDR1 SNHLY, CDR2 FYNNEI. CDR3 nucleotide sequence: TGTGCCAGCAGTGAAGTAGTCTTTGGGAGAGATACGCAGTATTTT. This codes for CASSEVVFGRDTQYF.

The chain couples TRBV5-1 to TRBJ2-7; 8 bases are a match to TRBD1. Looked up from germline, CDR1 is SGHRS and CDR2 is YFSETQ. The CDR3 sequence is 14 residues long. V dropped 4 bases and J dropped 3; count of bases not matched to a gene: 6. CDR3 sequence: CASSTGTGFYEQYF. The CDR3 DNA follows: TGCGCCAGCAGCACAGGGACAGGCTTCTACGAGCAGTACTTC. The full variable domain, in which reference TRBV5-1 and TRBJ2-7 provide the parts outside the CDR3, is KAGVTQTPRYLIKTRGQQVTLSCSPISGHRSVSWYQQTPGQGLQFLFEYFSETQRNKGNFPGRFSGRQFSNSRSEMNVSTLELGDSALYLCASSTGTGFYEQYFGPGTRLTVT.

The rearrangement links TRBV19 to TRBJ2-7; TRBD2 might be the D (6 bases). Trimming left V 1 base short and J 2 bases short, with 18 bases between. The CDR3 spans 17 residues. Germline-derived CDR1 and CDR2 are LNHDA and SQIVND (reference sequence). The DNA of the CDR3 is TGTGCCAGTAGTATAGCGGGGGTGGACTCCTCGACCTACGAGCAGTACTTC. Its protein product is CASSIAGVDSSTYEQYF.

CDR3 nucleotides: TGTGCCAGCAGCTTATACGGGGGACAGAGAGTAGCCAAAAACATTCAGTACTTC. Amino acids: CASSLYGGQRVAKNIQYF. This chain connects TRBV7-2 to TRBJ2-4, with D possibly matching TRBD1 (7 bases). The CDR3 spans 18 residues. With 2 bases removed from V and 0 bases from J, the gap between germline ends came to 17 bases. From germline, CDR1 is SGHTA and CDR2 FQGNSA.

The chain links TRBV7-6 to TRBJ2-7; D may be TRBD2 (7 bases). Germline V lookup: CDR1 SGHVS, CDR2 FNYEAQ. Trimming removed 1 base at V and 6 bases at J, with 16 bases between. This CDR3 region has 15 residues. CDR3 region: CASSLGSGGLGEQYF. Written as DNA, the CDR3 is TGTGCCAGCAGCTTAGGCTCCGGGGGGCTTGGCGAGCAGTACTTC.